Described below is a single T cell receptor (beta chain) sequence and its context. The sample originates from a study of technical replicates of blood from four donors. Libraries were prepared by immunoSEQ multiplex PCR; TCRdb keeps only in-frame clonotypes and omits some of them. The sample includes 80,000 to 95,000 clones, roughly nine tenths seen only once; the top ten take around 0.3%. The TCR comes from a human donor in good health. The sequenced sample was T cells isolated from PBMCs.

The CDR3 DNA sequence: TGTGCCAGCAGTCGCTTTGGCCAGACCTACGAGCAGTACTTC. It encodes CASSRFGQTYEQYF. The V call is TRBV11-3, the J call TRBJ2-7; D is undetermined. This CDR3 has 14 residues. With 6 bases removed from V and 2 bases from J, the gap between germline ends came to 14 bases. CDR1 is SGHNT and CDR2 is YENEEA in the germline V gene.